The source of this T cell receptor (beta chain) is a study of CD8+ T cells in alopecia areata. Germline V gives CDR1 SGHNT, CDR2 YYREEE (reference sequence). Trimming took off 1 base at V and 6 bases at J, with 12 bases between the two ends. The CDR3 extends over 14 amino acids. Punch biopsies of lesional scalp, plus peripheral blood, were taken from alopecia areata patients. Reverse transcription of extracted RNA yielded cDNA, which provided the sequencing template. Generated by immunoSEQ multiplex PCR, the TCRdb table keeps only in-frame clones and is missing some. Of almost 250,000 clones listed, about two thirds are singletons.

The source was CD4+ T cells sorted from blood, collected at week 0. This chain uses TRBV5-4 with TRBJ2-3, with unresolved D. This sequence was found in a human donor with alopecia areata. The CDR3 DNA reads TGTGCCAGCAGCTTGACTACCCGGACGGATACGCAGTATTTT. This gives the protein CASSLTTRTDTQYF.